This T cell receptor (beta chain) was obtained from a study of Ad26.COV2.S vaccination and SARS-CoV-2 variants. Specified treatment: roughly 19 received Ad26.COV2.S at low or high dose, single or two shots; several received placebo; per-sample allocation not given. Collection of samples fell on day 63 after the first vaccine or placebo injection. The vaccine antigen was prefusion-stabilized Wuhan SARS-CoV-2 spike. TCRdb's copy holds only in-frame clones and misses some; the assay was immunoSEQ multiplex PCR. The sample shows about 460,000 clones, 89% of them seen only once. CDR1 and CDR2 (germline): SEHNR, FQNEAQ (reference sequence). Trimming shortened V by 3 bases and J by 6 bases, and 6 bases separated the two germline ends. This CDR3 spans 11 amino acids.

The chain links TRBV7-9 to TRBJ2-7, with unresolved D. The source material was peripheral blood, sampled in a trial of Ad26.COV2.S vaccine versus placebo. The TCR was taken from a person between 18 and 59 years old who received the Ad26.COV2.S COVID-19 vaccine or a placebo. The CDR3 DNA reads as TGTGCCAGCAGCTTCTCGGTCGAGCAGTACTTC. It is translated as CASSFSVEQYF. The full variable domain, rest sourced from reference TRBV7-9 and TRBJ2-7, is DTGVSQNPRHKITKRGQNVTFRCDPISEHNRLYWYRQTLGQGPEFLTYFQNEAQLEKSRLLSDRFSAERPKGSFSTLEIQRTEQGDSAMYLCASSFSVEQYFGPGTRLTVT.